A selection of T cell receptor beta chains follows, all from one sample in a study of blood T cells in healthy people across ages. TCRdb redid the calling of the 5' RACE reads with MiXCR, one entry per CDR3 protein. The sample has about 1,400,000 distinct CDR3 sequences, around 59% seen once; the top ten hold 5.5% to 8%. Sequencing was performed on blood. Receptors originate from a man aged 18 to 35 in good health. CDR3s include the opening cysteine and the closing phenylalanine or tryptophan. D genes are given only for firm matches. Not all rows give a size; the values are once, few, many and, for expanded clones, a class.

abundance	len	v_gene	j_gene	d_gene	CDR3nt	CDR3aa
few	13	TRBV2	TRBJ2-3	TRBD2	TGTGCCAGCACTGGACTAGGGGCAGATACGCAGTATTTT	CASTGLGADTQYF
-	12	TRBV6-1	TRBJ1-2	-	TGTGCCAGCAGAACCGTAAAGTCGGGCTACACCTTC	CASRTVKSGYTF
-	16	TRBV20-1	TRBJ2-7	TRBD2	TGCAGTGCTGGGCGATCAGCGGGGGGCATCTTCTACGAGCAGTACTTC	CSAGRSAGGIFYEQYF
-	16	TRBV12-3/TRBV12-4	TRBJ2-5	-	TGTGCCAGCACCTTAGTGGGGGTTGCCGGTATGGAGACCCAGTACTTC	CASTLVGVAGMETQYF
-	18	TRBV6-2/TRBV6-3	TRBJ2-7	-	TGTGCCAGCACCCCGGGGAAAGGGTACCCCTTTTTTCGTCTCGAGCAGTACTTC	CASTPGKGYPFFRLEQYF
-	15	TRBV10-3	TRBJ2-4	TRBD2	TGTGCCACGGGGAAGGATGGACTAGCGGGGATGGAGCAGTACTTC	CATGKDGLAGMEQYF
-	20	TRBV6-1	TRBJ2-2	TRBD1	TGTGCCAGCAGCCAAGTACCGGGACAGGGGATCGATAGCGACACCGGGGAGCTGTTTTTT	CASSQVPGQGIDSDTGELFF
-	15	TRBV12-5	TRBJ2-2	TRBD1	TGTGCTAGTGGTGATGACAGGGGACCGACCGGGGAGCTGTTTTTT	CASGDDRGPTGELFF
once	17	TRBV4-1	TRBJ2-7	TRBD1	TGCGCCAGCAGCGCCATGGACAGGGGGGTGGGATCCTACGAGCAGTACTTC	CASSAMDRGVGSYEQYF
-	14	TRBV27	TRBJ2-7	-	TGTGCCAGCAGTGGGGTCCGGGACCGGTACGAGCAGTACTTC	CASSGVRDRYEQYF
-	16	TRBV4-2	TRBJ2-1	TRBD2	TGTGCCAGCAGCCAAGGGCCCGGCGCAGCGGGAGGTGAGCAGTTCTTC	CASSQGPGAAGGEQFF
-	14	TRBV28	TRBJ2-1	-	TGTGCCAGCAACCCCGGGACGGATGACAATGAGCAGTTCTTC	CASNPGTDDNEQFF
-	15	TRBV27	TRBJ2-7	-	TGTGCCAGCAGTTTCGAGGGGACGGACACCTACGAGCAGTACTTC	CASSFEGTDTYEQYF
-	16	TRBV6-2/TRBV6-3	TRBJ2-3	TRBD2	TGTGCCAGCAGTTACGTTACTAGCGGGGCAACAGATACGCAGTATTTT	CASSYVTSGATDTQYF
-	15	TRBV6-5	TRBJ2-5	-	TGTGCCAGCAGCCCCGGAGGGACGGCATGGGAGACCCAGTACTTC	CASSPGGTAWETQYF
-	16	TRBV7-2	TRBJ2-5	-	TGTGCCAGCAGCTTAGCGAAACCGGGCGGGCAAGAGACCCAGTACTTC	CASSLAKPGGQETQYF
-	14	TRBV5-6	TRBJ2-1	TRBD2	TGTGCCAGCAGCGGGGAGCGGGGAGTTAATGAGCAGTTCTTC	CASSGERGVNEQFF
-	16	TRBV4-2	TRBJ1-6	-	TGTGCCAGCAGCCAAGATGGCACGTCCTATAATTCACCCCTCCACTTT	CASSQDGTSYNSPLHF
-	15	TRBV7-9	TRBJ2-5	-	TGTGCCGGCAGCTCACCCGGGACGTCTCAAGAGACCCAGTACTTC	CAGSSPGTSQETQYF
-	17	TRBV29-1	TRBJ2-1	-	TGCAGCGTTGAAGACCCCCGGAACGCGGTGGGCTACAATGAGCAGTTCTTC	CSVEDPRNAVGYNEQFF
few	14	TRBV6-1	TRBJ1-6	-	TGTGCCAGCAGGAATACAGGGAATAATTCACCCCTCCACTTT	CASRNTGNNSPLHF
-	14	TRBV3-1	TRBJ2-5	-	TGTGCCAGCAGTTTACAAGCGGTCCAAGAGACCCAGTACTTC	CASSLQAVQETQYF
-	14	TRBV20-1	TRBJ1-5	TRBD1	TGCAGTGCCCAGGGGGCCCATAGCAATCAGCCCCAGCATTTT	CSAQGAHSNQPQHF
-	15	TRBV7-6	TRBJ2-4	-	TGTGCCAGCAGCCCTGGGACTCTCCGCGGCAACATTCAGTACTTC	CASSPGTLRGNIQYF
-	14	TRBV3-1	TRBJ2-6	-	TGTGCCAGCAGCCGGGAGTCTGGGGCCAACGTCCTGACTTTC	CASSRESGANVLTF
-	15	TRBV10-2	TRBJ2-3	-	TGCGCCAGCAGACCGGGCCCCGGTGGGGCAGATACGCAGTATTTT	CASRPGPGGADTQYF
few	12	TRBV29-1	TRBJ1-1	-	TGCAGCTACCGTAGGGGTCGCACTGAAGCTTTCTTT	CSYRRGRTEAFF
few	14	TRBV29-1	TRBJ2-7	-	TGCAGCGTTGGTCCAGAGTTCCGCTCCTACGAGCAGTACTTC	CSVGPEFRSYEQYF
few	12	TRBV7-9	TRBJ1-1	-	TGTGCCGGGCACGGGGTGAACACTGAAGCTTTCTTT	CAGHGVNTEAFF
few	13	TRBV29-1	TRBJ2-1	-	TGCAGCGTTACGGCGAGCTCCTACAATGAGCAGTTCTTC	CSVTASSYNEQFF
-	13	TRBV9	TRBJ1-4	-	TGTGCCAGCAGCGTAGGGACAGATGAAAAACTGTTTTTT	CASSVGTDEKLFF
-	19	TRBV27	TRBJ1-6	-	TGTGCCAGCAGTTTAGAAGGGCGACTGTTTAGCTCCTATAATTCACCCCTCCACTTT	CASSLEGRLFSSYNSPLHF
-	17	TRBV7-2	TRBJ2-1	TRBD2	TGTGCCAGCAGCCCGTGGTTTGGTACGGGGGGGAACAATGAGCAGTTCTTC	CASSPWFGTGGNNEQFF
few	15	TRBV5-1	TRBJ1-4	-	TGCGCCAGCAGCTCTAACACCGCAACTAATGAAAAACTGTTTTTT	CASSSNTATNEKLFF
-	16	TRBV4-1	TRBJ2-2	TRBD1	TGCGCCAGCAGCCATCACGGGACAGTCAACACCGGGGAGCTGTTTTTT	CASSHHGTVNTGELFF